Listed below are T cell receptor beta chains from one sample, sequenced in a study of cytomegalovirus exposure and HLA in healthy donors. Sequencing was performed with immunoSEQ multiplex PCR; in TCRdb, only in-frame clones are kept and a portion is missing. Of some 150,000 clones in the sample, around three quarters were seen once. Sequencing used PBMCs. The origin of the receptors is a woman between 35 and 50 years old in good health and CMV-seropositive. Each CDR3 is given with its conserved first and last residue. D genes are given only for firm matches. Some rows have no size entry. The others give once, few or many, or a class for an expanded clone.

v_call	clone_size	j_call	d_call	cdr3_aa	cdr3_nt
TRBV30	once	TRBJ2-6	TRBD1	CAWTRGGAGANVLTF	TGTGCCTGGACCCGAGGGGGCGCGGGGGCCAACGTCCTGACTTTC
TRBV6-1	few	TRBJ2-7	TRBD1	CASVSGQTYEQYF	TGTGCCAGCGTTTCGGGACAGACTTACGAGCAGTACTTC
TRBV4-2	NA	TRBJ2-5	TRBD2	CASSRRTSGGQETQYF	TGTGCCAGCAGCCGCCGGACTAGCGGGGGACAAGAGACCCAGTACTTC
TRBV5-4	NA	TRBJ2-3	NA	CASSFDSGHTDTQYF	TGTGCCAGCAGCTTTGACTCTGGCCACACAGATACGCAGTATTTT
TRBV10-2	NA	TRBJ2-5	TRBD2	CASRPGASGYQETQYF	TGCGCCAGCAGACCGGGGGCTAGCGGGTACCAAGAGACCCAGTACTTC
TRBV5-6	NA	TRBJ1-2	NA	CASSTGDYGYTF	TGTGCCAGCAGTACGGGTGACTATGGCTACACCTTC
TRBV5-6	NA	TRBJ2-3	NA	CASSLYASPATDTQYF	TGTGCCAGCAGCTTGTATGCTAGCCCGGCCACAGATACGCAGTATTTT
TRBV7-3	NA	TRBJ1-2	NA	CASAASVTSYGYTF	TGTGCCAGCGCTGCCTCGGTCACTTCTTATGGCTACACCTTC
TRBV7-3	NA	TRBJ2-7	TRBD1	CASSLGQGAYEQYF	TGTGCCAGCAGCCTGGGACAGGGGGCCTACGAGCAGTACTTC
TRBV19	few	TRBJ1-3	TRBD1	CASSIAQGATSGNTIYF	TGTGCCAGTAGTATCGCACAGGGGGCCACGTCAGGAAACACCATATATTTT